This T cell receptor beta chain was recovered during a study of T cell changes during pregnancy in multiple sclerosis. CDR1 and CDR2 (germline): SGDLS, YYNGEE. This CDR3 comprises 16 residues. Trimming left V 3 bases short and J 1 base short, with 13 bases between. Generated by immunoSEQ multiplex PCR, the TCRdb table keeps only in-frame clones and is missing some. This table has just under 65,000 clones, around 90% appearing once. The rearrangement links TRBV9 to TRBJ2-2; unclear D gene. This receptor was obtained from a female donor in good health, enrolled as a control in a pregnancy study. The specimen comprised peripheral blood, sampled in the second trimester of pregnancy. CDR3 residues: CASSDRLIGNTGELFF. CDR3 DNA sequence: TGTGCCAGCAGCGATAGACTGATAGGGAACACCGGGGAGCTGTTTTTT.